These 29 T cell receptor beta chains were all obtained from the same sample, sequenced in a study of molecular identifiers for immune sequencing clone quantification. MiXCR, run by TCRdb on the PCR reads, gives a single entry per CDR3 protein. The sample includes 60,000 to 70,000 distinct CDR3 sequences, roughly 18% of them seen just once. Sequencing was carried out using naive CD8+ T cells from blood, with Jurkat cell RNA spiked in. Regarding subset: FACS-sorted CD8+CD4-CCR7+CD45RA+ naive T cells. All receptors derive from a human donor in good health. Some libraries in this study had Jurkat cell RNA spiked in.

In this sample, this clonotype turned up many times. The chain recombines TRBV6-2 or TRBV6-3 with TRBJ1-5; D is unresolved. The length of the CDR3 is 15 residues. V lost 0 bases and J lost 4, with 10 bases in between. Germline V lookup: CDR1 MNHEY, CDR2 SVGEGT. CDR3 in amino acids: CASSYSSRTNQPQHF. In DNA, the CDR3 is TGTGCCAGCAGTTACTCGTCCCGAACTAATCAGCCCCAGCATTTT.

Ten or more counts support this clonotype. V and J are TRBV28 and TRBJ2-6; no definite D call. Deletions cut 0 bases from V and 0 bases from J, with 6 bases between. The CDR3 sequence is 16 residues long. Germline-derived CDR1 and CDR2 are MDHEN and SYDVKM. The CDR3 DNA follows: TGTGCCAGCAGTTTATGGCCCCTCTCTGGGGCCAACGTCCTGACTTTC. This gives the protein CASSLWPLSGANVLTF.

The chain carries TRBV12-5 and TRBJ2-1; TRBD2 agrees at 8 bases. There are 16 residues in the CDR3. The germline CDR1 and CDR2 sequences are LGHNT and FRNRAP. V gave up 7 bases and J gave up 8 bases; unmatched junction bases: 16. The CDR3: CASAVGMGLVIDEQFF. The CDR3 region has the DNA TGTGCTAGTGCCGTTGGGATGGGACTAGTCATCGATGAGCAGTTCTTC. The full variable domain, rest sourced from reference TRBV12-5 and TRBJ2-1, is DARVTQTPRHKVTEMGQEVTMRCQPILGHNTVFWYRQTMMQGLELLAYFRNRAPLDDSGMPKDRFSAEMPDATLATLKIQPSEPRDSAVYFCASAVGMGLVIDEQFFGPGTRLTVL.

This clonotype has ten or more counts. As DNA, the CDR3 is TGCAGTGCTAGAAAAGGGTACCAAGAGACCCAGTACTTC. It translates to CSARKGYQETQYF. The chain employs TRBV20-1 and TRBJ2-5; no definite D call. V shed 2 bases and J shed 0 bases, with 7 bases lying between them. Germline loops: CDR1 DFQATT, CDR2 SNEGSKA (reference sequence). The CDR3 contains 13 residues.

This clonotype came up many times. The chain recombines TRBV6-2 or TRBV6-3 with TRBJ2-7; maybe TRBD1 (7 bases). This CDR3 comprises 16 residues. Trimming pared 2 bases from V and 4 bases from J, leaving 18 bases between. Germline loops: CDR1 MNHEY, CDR2 SVGEGT. CDR3 DNA sequence: TGTGCCAGCAGTTACCTCCGACAGGGAGGATCGTACGAGCAGTACTTC. Protein product: CASSYLRQGGSYEQYF.

This clonotype was detected ten times or more. One end of the junction is discordant with germline, which a read error may explain. The rearrangement links TRBV7-6 to TRBJ2-3; a possible D gene is TRBD1 (5 bases). CDR1 SGHVS and CDR2 FNYEAQ come from the germline V gene. The CDR3 extends over 18 amino acids. The CDR3 spells CASRLGVYGGPNTDTQYF. In DNA, the CDR3 is TGTGCCAGCAGGTTAGGGGTTTACGGCGGCCCAAACACAGATACGCAGTATTTT.

This clonotype appeared a few times. The J gene is TRBJ1-6, the V gene TRBV7-8, with 7 bases matching TRBD1. The CDR3 runs to 17 residues. The germline CDR1 and CDR2 sequences are SGHVS and FQNEAQ. Trimming took 7 bases from V and 0 from J; bases not matched to a gene: 9. Written as DNA, the CDR3 is TGTGCCAGCACTCCAGGGGGTCGGAGCTCCTATAATTCACCCCTCCACTTT. This gives the protein CASTPGGRSSYNSPLHF.

This clonotype was recorded many times. V and J are TRBV7-8 and TRBJ1-1, with D possibly TRBD1 on 6 matching bases. The CDR3 consists of 17 residues. Trimming stripped 0 bases from V and 1 base from J, with 15 bases between. In germline, CDR1 is SGHVS, CDR2 FQNEAQ. For the CDR3, the DNA is TGTGCCAGCAGCTTAGCGAGGACAGAAATTTCGAACACTGAAGCTTTCTTT. Its protein is CASSLARTEISNTEAFF.

Worth noting for this clonotype: A junction boundary mismatches the germline segment, possibly from a read error. CDR3 nucleotide sequence: TGCGCCACTCTTCGGGGGGGGCGTGATCGAGAGACCCTGTACTTC. Amino acids: CATLRGGRDRETLYF. The V gene is TRBV10-1, the J gene TRBJ2-5; 8 bases align to TRBD2. The CDR3 contains 15 residues. Germline-derived CDR1 and CDR2 are WNHNN and SYGVQD (reference sequence).

Regarding this clonotype: This could be a read error, since a much larger clone is one nucleotide away. V and J are TRBV19 and TRBJ1-1, with TRBD1 matching 11 bases. CDR3 length: 15 residues. Germline CDR1 is LNHDA and CDR2 is SQIVND (reference sequence). CDR3 in DNA: TGTGCCAGAAGTATCGGACAGGGGGCAAGCACTGAAGCTTTCTTT. Its protein is CARSIGQGASTEAFF. The variable domain in full, with the rest retrieved from reference TRBV19 and TRBJ1-1, is DGGITQSPKYLFRKEGQNVTLSCEQNLNHDAMYWYRQDPGQGLRLIYYSQIVNDFQKGDIAEGYSVSREKKESFPLTVTSAQKNPTAFYLCARSIGQGASTEAFFGQGTRLTVV.

This clonotype was detected many times. The rearrangement links TRBV28 to TRBJ2-7; the match to TRBD2 covers 9 bases. Trimming cost V 6 bases and J 6 bases; bases outside gene matches: 6. This CDR3 comprises 13 residues. Germline V CDR1 and CDR2: MDHEN, SYDVKM. The CDR3 here is CASSLGTSPEQYF. The DNA of the CDR3 is TGTGCCAGCAGCCTCGGGACTAGCCCCGAGCAGTACTTC.

This clonotype was counted at least ten times. The chain employs TRBV25-1 and TRBJ2-1, with unresolved D. This CDR3 is built from 10 residues. Germline loops: CDR1 MGHDK, CDR2 SYGVNS. Trimming shortened V by 2 bases and J by 9 bases, and 2 bases separated the two germline ends. CDR3 amino acids: CASSEAEQFF. The CDR3 DNA reads as TGTGCCAGCAGTGAAGCTGAGCAGTTCTTC.

Many counts were recorded for this clonotype. As DNA, the CDR3 is TGTGCCAGCAGCTCTCTAGCGGGAGGGCGTATGTCCTACAATGAGCAGTTCTTC. Amino acids: CASSSLAGGRMSYNEQFF. The chain couples TRBV11-2 to TRBJ2-1, with 12 positions matching TRBD2. V lost 4 bases to trimming and J lost 1 base; unmatched junction nucleotides: 8. The CDR3 contains 18 residues. Germline CDR1 and CDR2: SGHAT and FQNNGV.

Remarks on this clonotype: This may stem from a read error, because a much larger clone lies one nucleotide away. This chain joins TRBV19 and TRBJ2-1; 8 nucleotides line up with TRBD2. Looked up from germline, CDR1 is LNHDA and CDR2 is SQIVND (reference sequence). The CDR3 sequence is 15 residues long. Trimming cost V 3 bases and J 7 bases; bases outside gene matches: 8. CDR3 coding DNA: TGTGCCAGTAGTATCACTAGCGGTGTTGGGAATGAGCAGTTCTTC. This encodes CASSITSGVGNEQFF. Full variable domain (outside the CDR3, taken from reference TRBV19 and TRBJ2-1): DGGITQSPKYLFRKEGQNVTLSCEQNLNHDAMYWYRQDPGQGLRLIYYSQIVNDFQKGDIAEGYSVSREKKESFPLTVTSAQKNPTAFYLCASSITSGVGNEQFFGPGTRLTVL.

Turning to this clonotype: Being one base from a much bigger clone, this may be a read error. The chain uses TRBV27 and TRBJ2-5; no firm D call. This CDR3 is built from 15 residues. Germline V gene sequence: CDR1 MNHEY, CDR2 SMNVEV (reference sequence). Here the CDR3 reads CASGLGMSYQETQYF. For the CDR3, the DNA is TGTGCCAGCGGTTTGGGGATGTCGTACCAAGAGACCCAGTACTTC.

This clonotype was observed many times. This chain links TRBV7-9 with TRBJ2-7, with no clear D. CDR1 and CDR2 (germline): SEHNR, FQNEAQ (reference sequence). CDR3 size: 16 residues. V was shortened by 2 bases and J by 0 bases, with 14 bases between the two germline ends. CDR3 region: CASSLFSAESSYEQYF. The CDR3 coding sequence is TGTGCCAGCAGCTTATTTTCGGCGGAAAGCTCCTACGAGCAGTACTTC.

This clonotype was recorded many times. The V call is TRBV29-1, the J call TRBJ2-2; 8 bases align to TRBD1. Germline V CDR1 and CDR2: SQVTM, ANQGSEA. This CDR3 contains 15 residues. J lost 5 bases, V lost 3 bases, and 8 bases had no gene match. The CDR3 nucleotides read TGCAGCGTTGACCAGGGGGCGCGGGCGACCGGGGAGCTGTTTTTT. It specifies CSVDQGARATGELFF.

This clonotype was detected many times. V and J are TRBV7-2 and TRBJ2-7, with no clear D. The CDR3 sequence is 14 residues long. Germline V gene sequence: CDR1 SGHTA, CDR2 FQGNSA. Trimming took off 3 bases at V and 3 bases at J, with 12 bases between the two ends. Here the CDR3 DNA reads TGTGCCAGCAGCTTGACCTCACAGTTCTACGAGCAGTACTTC. Translating gives CASSLTSQFYEQYF.

This clonotype was seen more than once but under ten times. The chain is built from TRBV12-3 or TRBV12-4 and TRBJ2-2; D could derive from TRBD1 or TRBD2 (5 bases each). The V gene lost 5 bases and the J gene lost 6 bases, with 7 bases spanning the gap. This CDR3 has 12 residues. CDR3 protein: CASSRDAGELFF. CDR3 in DNA: TGTGCCAGCAGTCGGGACGCCGGGGAGCTGTTTTTT.

This clonotype was observed at least ten times. This rearrangement joins TRBV19 to TRBJ2-2; no clear D gene. The CDR3 contains 16 residues. The V and J ends lost 3 bases and 0 bases respectively, with 11 bases between them. Germline loops: CDR1 LNHDA, CDR2 SQIVND (reference sequence). CDR3 in DNA: TGTGCCAGTAGTATGATTCGAGGAACGAACACCGGGGAGCTGTTTTTT. Its translation is CASSMIRGTNTGELFF.

This clonotype was counted many times. The chain joins TRBV7-9 to TRBJ2-3; the match to TRBD1 covers 10 bases. The junction had 5 bases not matched to a gene; V was cut back by 3 bases and J by 5 bases. CDR1 and CDR2 (germline): SEHNR, FQNEAQ (reference sequence). This CDR3 is 15 amino acids long. CDR3 nucleotide sequence: TGTGCCAGCAGCTTCTCCGGACAGGGGGGAGATACGCAGTATTTT. Amino acids: CASSFSGQGGDTQYF.

Comments on this clonotype: The junction differs from germline at one of its ends, possibly a read error. V is TRBV19 and J is TRBJ2-1; 7 bases fit TRBD2. CDR1 and CDR2 (germline): LNHDA, SQIVND (reference sequence). This CDR3 comprises 14 residues. CDR3 sequence reads: CASSVTSPYNVQFF. CDR3 bases: TGTGCCAGTAGTGTGACTAGCCCCTACAATGTGCAGTTCTTC.

This clonotype has more than one count but fewer than ten. The J gene is TRBJ2-7, the V gene TRBV15; D gene uncertain. The V end was cut by 0 bases, the J end by 0 bases, with 6 bases between. In germline, CDR1 is LNHNV, CDR2 YYDKDF (reference sequence). The CDR3 runs 14 residues. CDR3 sequence: CATSRDPPSYEQYF. For the CDR3, the DNA is TGTGCCACCAGCAGAGATCCCCCCTCCTACGAGCAGTACTTC.

Remarks on this clonotype: This may arise from a read error, as a much more abundant clone is one base away. The chain employs TRBV7-8 and TRBJ2-1, with TRBD1 identical over 7 bases. Germline V gives CDR1 SGHVS, CDR2 FQNEAQ. The CDR3 runs to 16 residues. DNA for the CDR3: TGTGCCGGCAGCTCACAGACAGGGTTTGACAATGAAGGGCAGTTCTTC. Protein: CAGSSQTGFDNEGQFF.

At least ten counts were recorded for this clonotype. The CDR3 DNA reads TGTGCCAGCAGCTCCGGAACGGGGTTTCAGCCCCAGCATTTT. Encoded protein: CASSSGTGFQPQHF. The chain employs TRBV27 and TRBJ1-5, with D unclear. The V end lost 6 bases, the J end lost 6 bases, and 15 bases lay between the germline ends. This CDR3 contains 14 residues. Germline V gives CDR1 MNHEY, CDR2 SMNVEV (reference sequence).

A few counts support this clonotype. The chain combines TRBV11-2 with TRBJ2-7; 8 nucleotides agree with TRBD2. Germline CDR1 reads SGHAT; CDR2 reads FQNNGV. The V and J ends lost 5 bases and 0 bases, in that order; junction bases with no gene match: 9. The CDR3 consists of 16 residues. CDR3 nucleotide sequence: TGTGCCAGCAGCGGCAGAGCGGGAGTTAACTCCTACGAGCAGTACTTC. It encodes CASSGRAGVNSYEQYF.

Concerning this clonotype: A single base separates this from a much larger clone, so it may be a read error. This chain joins TRBV11-2 and TRBJ2-7; D is unclear. The CDR3 covers 13 residues. V was cut by 1 base and J by 6 bases, with 10 bases left in between. From germline, CDR1 is SGHAT and CDR2 FQNNGV. The CDR3 here is CASSLGTRTEQYF. The CDR3 DNA follows: TGTGCCAGCAGCTTAGGGACCCGAACCGAGCAGTACTTC.

This clonotype was seen repeatedly, ten times or more. This sequence joins TRBV5-1 and TRBJ2-5; D remains ambiguous. Germline V gene sequence: CDR1 SGHRS, CDR2 YFSETQ. The CDR3 sequence is 14 residues long. V lost 0 bases, J lost 3 bases, and 9 bases lay in between. The chain's CDR3 is CASSLGVVEETQYF. In DNA, the CDR3 is TGCGCCAGCAGCTTGGGGGTGGTGGAAGAGACCCAGTACTTC.

Note on this clonotype: This could be a read error, since a much larger clone is one nucleotide away. The rearrangement uses TRBV14 and TRBJ1-1, with 9 bases aligning to TRBD1. The CDR3 covers 17 residues. In germline, CDR1 is SGHDN, CDR2 FVKESK. The CDR3 is CASSQAGTGFFGTEPFF. In nucleotides, the CDR3 is TGTGCCAGCAGCCAAGCCGGGACAGGGTTTTTTGGCACTGAACCTTTCTTT.